This paragraph reports one T cell receptor beta chain. Antigen: not known. The CDR3 has 15 residues. The treatment denotes: approximately 10-day PBMC culture with coronavirus spike peptide pools or control peptides (ViraFEST assay). This specimen comes from a study of vaccination and CD4 T cells after COVID-19. Study context: The study enrolled six male and four female convalescents, two of whom were Hispanic. Between diagnosis and the drawing of post-COVID samples lay a median approximately 95 days (range 35 to 161). SARS-CoV-2, HCoV-NL63, HCoV-OC43 and HCoV-229E supplied the overlapping spike peptides used to stimulate cells.

Study-wide results and limits: 304 of 307 vaccine-specific clones from convalescent patients were spike mono-reactive.

With the Oncomine TCR Beta short-read assay, DNA from cultured CD4+ T cells was sequenced. TCRdb independently ran MiXCR on the PCR reads; one entry per CDR3 protein. The data hold around 9,200 distinct CDR3 sequences, with roughly 44% observed a single time. The receptor was isolated from a human donor who had recovered from COVID-19. Sequences were obtained from CD4+ T cells from blood, cultured in vitro. The chain has TRBV21-1 and TRBJ1-1. TRBV21-1 is marked as a pseudogene. The CDR3 DNA is TGTGCCAGCAGCAAACACCGGCAGTGTGCCCCTGAAGCTTTCTTT. It is translated as CASSKHRQCAPEAFF.